These 10 T cell receptor beta chains came from one sample sequenced in a study of T cell clonality in common variable immunodeficiency (dated by TCRdb to the mid-2010s). The library was built by means of the immunoSEQ multiplex PCR assay. The source is immuneACCESS, and TCRdb retained only in-frame sequences with V and J called. Part of the clones is not carried over; for the studies checked, unresolved V genes explain less than half of this, and the remainder is unexplained. This sample contains roughly 79,000 clones, none of which is a singleton. The top ten clonotypes cover about 0.8% of the sample. Sequenced sample: peripheral blood mononuclear cells. These receptors all come from a person aged 18 to 75 in good health.

This clone was observed many times. The read finishes 3 residues shy of the CDR3 end, and the germline J gene is used to complete it. This chain links TRBV19 with TRBJ2-4, with 10 bases aligning to TRBD2. This CDR3 comprises 18 residues. The V gene's germline CDR1 is LNHDA and CDR2 SQIVND (reference sequence). With V trimmed by 4 bases and J by 2 bases, 11 bases remained unmatched. The CDR3 spells CASSKASGSLATKNIQYF. The sequenced part of the CDR3 DNA is TGTGCCAGTAGTAAGGCTAGCGGGAGTTTGGCGACCAAAAACATT.

This clone was picked up many times. The read gets to within 3 residues of the CDR3 end, and the germline J gene fills in the rest. The J gene is TRBJ1-1, the V gene TRBV7-2; possibly TRBD1 for D (5 bases). The ends were cut back, 2 bases at V and 0 bases at J, with 10 bases in the middle. CDR3 length: 15 residues. Germline V gene sequence: CDR1 SGHTA, CDR2 FQGNSA. Here the CDR3 reads CASSLWQGVNTEAFF. The sequenced CDR3 bases are TGTGCCAGCAGCTTATGGCAAGGGGTGAACACTGAA. Based on the CDR3 plus reference TRBV7-2 and TRBJ1-1, the full variable domain is GAGVSQSPSNKVTEKGKDVELRCDPISGHTALYWYRQSLGQGLEFLIYFQGNSAPDKSGLPSDRFSAERTGGSVSTLTIQRTQQEDSAVYLCASSLWQGVNTEAFFGQGTRLTVV.

This clone was observed at least ten times. The read terminates 3 residues ahead of where the CDR3 ends, so the germline J gene completes it. The J gene is TRBJ1-6, the V gene TRBV7-2; no reliable D call. The V end lost 3 bases, the J end lost 4 bases, and 10 bases lay between the germline ends. The CDR3 extends over 15 amino acids. Germline lookup yields CDR1 SGHTA and CDR2 FQGNSA. CDR3 protein: CASSFGLGYNSPLHF. Incomplete CDR3 DNA: TGTGCCAGCAGCTTCGGTCTCGGGTATAATTCACCC.

This clone was counted ten times or more. The CDR3 goes on 3 residues after the read ends, and that part is filled in from the germline J gene. The V call is TRBV9, the J call TRBJ2-1, with 9 bases matching TRBD2. The junction had 6 bases not matched to a gene; V was cut back by 3 bases and J by 8 bases. The V gene's germline CDR1 is SGDLS and CDR2 YYNGEE. The CDR3 is 14 amino acids. The chain's CDR3 is CASSAGLARYEQFF. Partial CDR3 DNA: TGTGCCAGCAGCGCCGGACTAGCGAGGTATGAG.

This clone occurred many times. The read comes to an end 3 residues before the CDR3 does, leaving the germline J gene to fill in the end. The chain combines TRBV2 with TRBJ2-7; 11 positions agree with TRBD2. The germline V gene has CDR1 SNHLY and CDR2 FYNNEI. The CDR3 covers 16 residues. The J segment lost 2 bases and the V segment lost 4 bases, leaving 7 bases of the junction unmatched. The part of the CDR3 DNA that was read is TGTGCCAGCAGTGGAGTCACTAGCGGGAGAACCTACGAG. It encodes CASSGVTSGRTYE. The whole CDR3 sequence reads CASSGVTSGRTYEQYF.

This clone was seen at least ten times. The read ends 3 residues before the CDR3 terminus; that terminus is restored from the germline J gene. The chain links TRBV2 to TRBJ2-5; 9 nucleotides match TRBD2. Trimming removed 7 bases from V and 5 bases from J; junction bases left unmatched: 14. Germline V gene lookup returns CDR1 SNHLY and CDR2 FYNNEI. The CDR3 covers 16 residues. CDR3 DNA, as far as it was read: TGTGCCAGCATTCTTTCGGGACTAGCCGCTCAGGAGACC. This gives the protein CASILSGLAAQET. The CDR3 reads in full as CASILSGLAAQETQYF. Using reference TRBV2 and TRBJ2-5 for the parts outside the CDR3, the full variable domain is EPEVTQTPSHQVTQMGQEVILRCVPISNHLYFYWYRQILGQKVEFLVSFYNNEISEKSEIFDDQFSVERPDGSNFTLKIRSTKLEDSAMYFCASILSGLAAQETQYFGPGTRLLVL.

This clone has ten or more counts. Coverage ceases 3 residues before the CDR3 finishes, and the germline J gene fills in the end. V is TRBV18 and J is TRBJ2-7; D is uncertain. The germline V gene encodes CDR1 KGHSH and CDR2 LQKENI. This CDR3 comprises 12 residues. V was shortened by 2 bases and J by 3 bases, with 5 bases between the two germline ends. CDR3 bases read: TGTGCCAGCTCACCAAAAGGCTACGAG. Its translation is CASSPKGYE. The CDR3 in its entirety is CASSPKGYEQYF.

This clone appeared a few times. The CDR3 bases that were read are TGTGCCAGCAGCTTAGGAGGGGGGACAGGGTCCTACGAG. Amino acids: CASSLGGGTGSYE. The full-length CDR3 reads as CASSLGGGTGSYEQYF. The V call is TRBV7-8, the J call TRBJ2-7, with 9 bases lining up with TRBD1. The read finishes 3 residues shy of the CDR3 end, and the germline J gene is used to complete it. V gave up 1 base and J gave up 1 base; unmatched junction bases: 5. Germline V gene data show CDR1 as SGHVS and CDR2 as FQNEAQ. The CDR3 runs to 16 residues.

At least ten counts were recorded for this clone. The sequenced part of the CDR3 DNA is TGCGCCAGCAGCTCCCCCACTGGCATT. Translated, it gives CASSSPTGI. In full, the CDR3 reads CASSSPTGIQYF. The chain recombines TRBV5-1 with TRBJ2-4, with unresolved D. The read comes to an end 3 residues before the CDR3 does, leaving the germline J gene to fill in the end. The V gene's germline CDR1 is SGHRS and CDR2 YFSETQ. V lost 3 bases and J 9 bases, leaving 10 bases between the germline ends. This CDR3 contains 12 residues. Combining the CDR3 with reference TRBV5-1 and TRBJ2-4 gives the whole variable domain KAGVTQTPRYLIKTRGQQVTLSCSPISGHRSVSWYQQTPGQGLQFLFEYFSETQRNKGNFPGRFSGRQFSNSRSEMNVSTLELGDSALYLCASSSPTGIQYFGAGTRLSVL.

This clone was recorded many times. The read terminates 3 residues ahead of where the CDR3 ends, so the germline J gene completes it. The gene calls are TRBV7-2 and TRBJ1-1; D is ambiguous. This CDR3 spans 14 amino acids. Germline CDR1 SGHTA, CDR2 FQGNSA. V was pared by 2 bases and J by 2 bases, with 9 bases between. The CDR3 DNA, read in part, is TGTGCCAGCAGCTTAAGTCCGGTCAACACTGAA. Amino acids: CASSLSPVNTE. The entire CDR3 protein reads CASSLSPVNTEAFF. The whole variable domain, filled in from reference TRBV7-2 and TRBJ1-1, reads GAGVSQSPSNKVTEKGKDVELRCDPISGHTALYWYRQSLGQGLEFLIYFQGNSAPDKSGLPSDRFSAERTGGSVSTLTIQRTQQEDSAVYLCASSLSPVNTEAFFGQGTRLTVV.